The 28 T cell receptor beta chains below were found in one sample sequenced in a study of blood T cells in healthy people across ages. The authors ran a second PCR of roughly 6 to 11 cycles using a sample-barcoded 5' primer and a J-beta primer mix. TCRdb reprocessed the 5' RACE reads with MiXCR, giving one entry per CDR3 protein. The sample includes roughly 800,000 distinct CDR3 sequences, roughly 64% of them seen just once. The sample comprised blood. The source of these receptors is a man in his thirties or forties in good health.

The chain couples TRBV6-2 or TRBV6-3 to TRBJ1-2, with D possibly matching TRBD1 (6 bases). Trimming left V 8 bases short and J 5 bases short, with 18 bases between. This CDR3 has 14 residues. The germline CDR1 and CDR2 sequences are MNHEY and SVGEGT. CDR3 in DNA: TGTGCCAGCGATACAGGGACCGCCGTTTATGGCTACACCTTC. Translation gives CASDTGTAVYGYTF.

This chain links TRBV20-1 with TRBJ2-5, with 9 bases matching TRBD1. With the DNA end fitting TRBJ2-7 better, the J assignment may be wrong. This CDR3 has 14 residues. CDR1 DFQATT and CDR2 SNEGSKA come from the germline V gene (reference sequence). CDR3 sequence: CSANNPGTGSEQYF. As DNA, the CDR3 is TGCAGTGCTAATAATCCCGGGACAGGGTCCGAGCAGTACTTC.

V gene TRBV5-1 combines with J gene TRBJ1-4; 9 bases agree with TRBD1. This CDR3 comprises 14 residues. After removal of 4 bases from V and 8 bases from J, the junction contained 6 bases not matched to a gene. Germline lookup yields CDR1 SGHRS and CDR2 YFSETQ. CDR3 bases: TGCGCCAGCAGCCTGGACAGGGGAAGAGAAAAACTGTTTTTT. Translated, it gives CASSLDRGREKLFF.

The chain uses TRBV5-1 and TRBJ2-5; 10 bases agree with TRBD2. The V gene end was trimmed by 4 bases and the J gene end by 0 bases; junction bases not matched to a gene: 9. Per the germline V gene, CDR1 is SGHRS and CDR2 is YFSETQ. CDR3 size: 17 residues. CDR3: CASSRTSGTSYQETQYF. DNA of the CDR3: TGCGCCAGCAGCAGGACTAGCGGAACCTCGTACCAAGAGACCCAGTACTTC.

In nucleotides, the CDR3 is TGCAGTGCTAGTATTATACGGGTCTCCTACAATGAGCAGTTCTTC. This codes for CSASIIRVSYNEQFF. The rearrangement uses TRBV20-1 and TRBJ2-1; D gene ambiguous. V lost 3 bases and J lost 0, with 12 bases in between. Germline V gene sequence: CDR1 DFQATT, CDR2 SNEGSKA (reference sequence). This CDR3 has 15 amino acids.

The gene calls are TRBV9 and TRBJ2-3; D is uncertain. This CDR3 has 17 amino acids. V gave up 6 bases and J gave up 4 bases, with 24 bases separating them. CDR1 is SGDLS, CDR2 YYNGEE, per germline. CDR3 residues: CASTLTSDTHRADTQYF. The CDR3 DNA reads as TGTGCCAGCACCTTGACATCAGACACCCATAGGGCAGATACGCAGTATTTT.

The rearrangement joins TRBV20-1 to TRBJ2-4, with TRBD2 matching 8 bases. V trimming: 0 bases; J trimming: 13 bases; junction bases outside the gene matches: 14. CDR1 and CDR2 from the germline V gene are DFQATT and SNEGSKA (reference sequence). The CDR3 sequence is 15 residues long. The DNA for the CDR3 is TGCAGTGCTAGAGATGAGTTAGCGGGACGCTACGTGCAGTACTTC. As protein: CSARDELAGRYVQYF.

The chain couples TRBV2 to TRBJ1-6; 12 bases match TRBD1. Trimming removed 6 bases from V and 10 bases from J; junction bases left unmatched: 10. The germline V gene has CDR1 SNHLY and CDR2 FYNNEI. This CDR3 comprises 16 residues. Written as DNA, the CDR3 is TGTGCCAGCAGGTGGGACAGGGGGCGTTTTCCATCACCCCTCCACTTT. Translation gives CASRWDRGRFPSPLHF.

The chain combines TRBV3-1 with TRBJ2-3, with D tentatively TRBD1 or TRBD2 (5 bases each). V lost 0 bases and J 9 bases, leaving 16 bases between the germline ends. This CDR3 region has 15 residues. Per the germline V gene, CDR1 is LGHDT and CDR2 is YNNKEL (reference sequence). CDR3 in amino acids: CASSQEATGSGTQYF. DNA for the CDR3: TGTGCCAGCAGCCAAGAAGCGACGGGGTCAGGGACGCAGTATTTT.

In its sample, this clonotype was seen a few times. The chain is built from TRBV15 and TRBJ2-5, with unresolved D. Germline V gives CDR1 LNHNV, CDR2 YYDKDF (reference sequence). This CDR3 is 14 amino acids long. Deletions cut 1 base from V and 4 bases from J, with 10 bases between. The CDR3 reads CATSRAKFIETQYF. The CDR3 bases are TGTGCCACCAGCAGAGCAAAGTTCATAGAGACCCAGTACTTC.

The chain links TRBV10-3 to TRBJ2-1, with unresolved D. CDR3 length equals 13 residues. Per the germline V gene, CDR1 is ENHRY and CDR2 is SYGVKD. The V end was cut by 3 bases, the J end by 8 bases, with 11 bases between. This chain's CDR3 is CAISESPLDEQFF. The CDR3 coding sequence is TGTGCCATCAGTGAAAGTCCTTTGGATGAGCAGTTCTTC.

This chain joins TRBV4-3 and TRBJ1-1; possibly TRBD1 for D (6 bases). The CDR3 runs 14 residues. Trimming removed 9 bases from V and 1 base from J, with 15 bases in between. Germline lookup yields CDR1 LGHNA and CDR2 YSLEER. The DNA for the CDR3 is TGCGCCAGTAGCAGGGGAGATAGGAACACTGAAGCTTTCTTT. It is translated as CASSRGDRNTEAFF.

CDR3 sequence reads: CASRLPPPQFF. The CDR3 DNA follows: TGTGCAAGTCGCTTACCGCCACCCCAGTTCTTC. V gene TRBV12-2 combines with J gene TRBJ2-5. The J call is in doubt because the DNA end fits TRBJ2-1 better. TRBV12-2 is a known pseudogene. The CDR3 consists of 11 residues.

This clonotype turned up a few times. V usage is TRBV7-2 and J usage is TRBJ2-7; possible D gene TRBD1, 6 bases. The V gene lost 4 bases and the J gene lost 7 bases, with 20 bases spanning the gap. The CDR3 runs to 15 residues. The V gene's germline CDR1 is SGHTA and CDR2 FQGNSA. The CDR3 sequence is CASSSISLGGSEQYF. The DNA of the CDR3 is TGTGCCAGCAGCTCGATTTCTTTAGGGGGAAGTGAGCAGTACTTC.

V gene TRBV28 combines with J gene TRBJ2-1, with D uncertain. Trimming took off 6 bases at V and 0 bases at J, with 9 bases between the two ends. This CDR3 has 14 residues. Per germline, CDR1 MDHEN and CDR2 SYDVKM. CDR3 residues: CASRPGPSYNEQFF. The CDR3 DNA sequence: TGTGCCAGCAGGCCAGGACCCTCCTACAATGAGCAGTTCTTC.

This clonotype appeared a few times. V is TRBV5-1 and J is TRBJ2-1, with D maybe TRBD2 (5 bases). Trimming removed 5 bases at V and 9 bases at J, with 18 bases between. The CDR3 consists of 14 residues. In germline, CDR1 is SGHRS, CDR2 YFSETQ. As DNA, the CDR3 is TGCGCCAGCAGTGAGGGTTTTCTTGGTGCTGAGCAGTTCTTC. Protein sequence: CASSEGFLGAEQFF.

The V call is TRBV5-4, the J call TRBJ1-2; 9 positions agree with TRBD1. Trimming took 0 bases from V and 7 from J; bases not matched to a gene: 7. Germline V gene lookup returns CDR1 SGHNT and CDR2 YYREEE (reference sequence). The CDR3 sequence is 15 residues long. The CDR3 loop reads CASSLGRTGVGGYTF. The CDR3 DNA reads TGTGCCAGCAGCTTGGGACGGACAGGGGTGGGTGGCTACACCTTC.

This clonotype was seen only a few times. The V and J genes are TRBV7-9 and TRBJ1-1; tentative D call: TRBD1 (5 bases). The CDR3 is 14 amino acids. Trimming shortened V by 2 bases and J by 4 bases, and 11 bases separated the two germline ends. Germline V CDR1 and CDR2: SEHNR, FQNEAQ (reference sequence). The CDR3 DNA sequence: TGTGCCAGCAGCTTACAAGGGGAAGGCACTGAAGCTTTCTTT. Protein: CASSLQGEGTEAFF.

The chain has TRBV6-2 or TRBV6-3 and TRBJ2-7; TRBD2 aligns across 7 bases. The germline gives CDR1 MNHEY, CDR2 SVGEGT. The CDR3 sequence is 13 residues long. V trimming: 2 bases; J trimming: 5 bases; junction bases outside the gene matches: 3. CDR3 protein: CASSYAGVNEQYF. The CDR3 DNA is TGTGCCAGCAGTTACGCGGGAGTTAACGAGCAGTACTTC.

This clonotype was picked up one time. CDR3 in amino acids: CASSLDWTEAFF. CDR3 in DNA: TGTGCCAGCAGCTTGGATTGGACAGAAGCTTTCTTT. This chain links TRBV5-5 with TRBJ1-1, with TRBD1 as a possible D gene (5 bases). Germline CDR1 SGHKS, CDR2 YYEKEE (reference sequence). Trimming cost V 0 bases and J 8 bases, with 8 bases left between them. The CDR3 consists of 12 residues.

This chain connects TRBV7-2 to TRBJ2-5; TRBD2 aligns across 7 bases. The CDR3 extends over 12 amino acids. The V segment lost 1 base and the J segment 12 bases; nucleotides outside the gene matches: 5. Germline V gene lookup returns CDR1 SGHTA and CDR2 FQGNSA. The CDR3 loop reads CASSLDGGVEYF. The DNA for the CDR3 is TGTGCCAGCAGCTTAGATGGGGGGGTTGAGTACTTC.

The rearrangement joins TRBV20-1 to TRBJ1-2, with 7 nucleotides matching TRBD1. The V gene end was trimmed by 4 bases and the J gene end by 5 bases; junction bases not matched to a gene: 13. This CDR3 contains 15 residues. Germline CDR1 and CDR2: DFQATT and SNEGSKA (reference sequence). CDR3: CSATDDATGWYGYTF. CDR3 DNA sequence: TGCAGTGCTACAGATGATGCGACAGGGTGGTATGGCTACACCTTC.

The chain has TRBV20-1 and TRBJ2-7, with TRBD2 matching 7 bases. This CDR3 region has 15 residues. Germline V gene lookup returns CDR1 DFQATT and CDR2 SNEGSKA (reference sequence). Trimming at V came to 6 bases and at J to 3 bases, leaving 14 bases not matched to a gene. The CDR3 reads CSAEGNPGTNYEQYF. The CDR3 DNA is TGCAGTGCCGAGGGAAATCCCGGGACTAACTACGAGCAGTACTTC.

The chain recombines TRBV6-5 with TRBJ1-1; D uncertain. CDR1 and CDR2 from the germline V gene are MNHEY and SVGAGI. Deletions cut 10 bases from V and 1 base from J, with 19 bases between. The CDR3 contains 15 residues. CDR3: CANSPPLGQNTEAFF. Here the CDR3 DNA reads TGTGCCAACAGCCCTCCGTTAGGGCAGAACACTGAAGCTTTCTTT.

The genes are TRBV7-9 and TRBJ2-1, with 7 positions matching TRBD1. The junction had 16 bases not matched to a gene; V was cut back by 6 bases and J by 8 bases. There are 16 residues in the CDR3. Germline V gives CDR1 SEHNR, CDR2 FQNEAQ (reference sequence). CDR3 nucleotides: TGTGCCAGCAGAATTGACCTTAGGGGGCCGAACTATGAGCAGTTCTTC. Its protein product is CASRIDLRGPNYEQFF.

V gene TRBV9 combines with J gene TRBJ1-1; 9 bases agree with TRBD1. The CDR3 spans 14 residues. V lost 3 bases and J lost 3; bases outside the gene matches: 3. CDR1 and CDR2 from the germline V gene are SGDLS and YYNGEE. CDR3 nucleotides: TGTGCCAGCAGCGGACGACAGGGGGACACTGAAGCTTTCTTT. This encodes CASSGRQGDTEAFF.

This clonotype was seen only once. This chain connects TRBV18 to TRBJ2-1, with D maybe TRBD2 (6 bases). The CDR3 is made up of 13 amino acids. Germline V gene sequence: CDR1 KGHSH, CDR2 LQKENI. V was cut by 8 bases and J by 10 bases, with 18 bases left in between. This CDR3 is CASLTSLGDEQFF. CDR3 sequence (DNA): TGTGCCAGCCTGACTAGTCTGGGCGACGAGCAGTTCTTC.

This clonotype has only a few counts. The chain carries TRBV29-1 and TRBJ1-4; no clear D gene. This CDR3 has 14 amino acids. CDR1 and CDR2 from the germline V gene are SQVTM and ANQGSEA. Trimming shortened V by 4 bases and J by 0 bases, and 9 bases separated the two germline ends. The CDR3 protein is CSVAPGATNEKLFF. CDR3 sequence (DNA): TGCAGCGTTGCCCCGGGCGCAACTAATGAAAAACTGTTTTTT. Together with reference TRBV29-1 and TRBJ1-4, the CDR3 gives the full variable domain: SAVISQKPSRDICQRGTSLTIQCQVDSQVTMMFWYRQQPGQSLTLIATANQGSEATYESGFVIDKFPISRPNLTFSTLTVSNMSPEDSSIYLCSVAPGATNEKLFFGSGTQLSVL.